This T cell receptor (beta chain) was recovered during a study of blood T cell repertoires in COVID-19. In the study overall: The United States, Italy and Spain provided the acute and convalescent COVID-19 samples. Sources were T cells, B-cell-depleted T cells, or PBMCs; the material itself was cDNA or gDNA.

Original processing methods: Amplifying reference gene primers gave estimates of nucleated cell counts. TCRdb's copy holds only in-frame clones and misses some; the assay was immunoSEQ multiplex PCR. V, J and clone size were drawn from that table, and D and trimming were deduced from the DNA. The sample includes about 200,000 clones, about 88% of them seen just once. This clone has just one count. Seattle-derived patients entered the study during active infection and were followed longitudinally. Germline CDR1 is LNHDA and CDR2 is SQIVND (reference sequence). Losses at the gene ends were 4 bases for V and 6 bases for J; bases not matched to a gene: 1. CDR3 length equals 14 residues.

The rearrangement links TRBV19 to TRBJ2-2; 11 nucleotides agree with TRBD1. This TCR came from a man in his forties or fifties with COVID-19, enrolled during active disease. Sequencing was done on a sample of peripheral blood. CDR3 coding DNA: TGTGCCAGTAGTAGGGACAGGGGGGCCGGGGAGCTGTTTTTT. This gives the protein CASSRDRGAGELFF.